This TCR beta chain is from a study of T-cell reconstitution after alpha-beta-depleted transplantation in children. Unique molecular identifiers featured in how the TCRbeta library was prepared. TCRdb processed the PCR reads anew with MiXCR; each CDR3 protein has one entry. The sample has just over 200,000 distinct CDR3 sequences, approximately 8.4% seen once. This clonotype was seen a few times. What it recognizes is unknown. Overall study results and limits: Several patients had high TCRbeta diversity at day 60; it came from surviving recipient T cells and thymic progenitors. Expanded clones from the graft, numbering several hundred, reportedly supplied alpha-beta T cells about two months after transplant. From newly produced T cells came most of the T-cell counts and diversity one year after transplant.

This TCR was sampled from a male patient under 10 years old who had a stem cell transplant for acute myeloid leukemia, so the T cells may come from the graft donor. This specimen was PBMCs, mostly from graft donor cells, taken 360 days after TCRalphabeta/CD19-depleted stem cell transplant.

In nucleotides, the CDR3 is TGTGCCAGCAGCCTTATGGGGGGCCATAACACTGAAGCTTTCTTT. Translation gives CASSLMGGHNTEAFF. The chain couples TRBV7-3 to TRBJ1-1; D might be TRBD1 (6 bases). Between the trimmed V and J ends, which lost 5 bases and 2 bases, there was a span of 15 bases. The CDR3 spans 15 residues. The germline CDR1 and CDR2 sequences are SGHTA and FQGTGA.